This T cell receptor (beta chain) was sequenced during a study of shared clonotypes between healthy human individuals. CDR1 is SGHNT and CDR2 is YYREEE in the germline V gene (reference sequence). This CDR3 has 15 residues. The J segment lost 4 bases and the V segment lost 2 bases, leaving 5 bases of the junction unmatched. Sequencing was performed with immunoSEQ multiplex PCR; in TCRdb, only in-frame clones are kept and a portion is missing. The data contain 470,000 or so clones, approximately 80% of them singletons. The TCR comes from a woman between 40 and 50 years old in good health. Some clones in this sample may be carry-over from other donors' samples. The chain has TRBV5-4 and TRBJ2-3; 9 nucleotides line up with TRBD1. Sequenced material: PBMCs. CDR3 region: CASSLPGQGSDTQYF. CDR3 nucleotides: TGTGCCAGCAGCTTACCGGGACAGGGATCAGATACGCAGTATTTT.